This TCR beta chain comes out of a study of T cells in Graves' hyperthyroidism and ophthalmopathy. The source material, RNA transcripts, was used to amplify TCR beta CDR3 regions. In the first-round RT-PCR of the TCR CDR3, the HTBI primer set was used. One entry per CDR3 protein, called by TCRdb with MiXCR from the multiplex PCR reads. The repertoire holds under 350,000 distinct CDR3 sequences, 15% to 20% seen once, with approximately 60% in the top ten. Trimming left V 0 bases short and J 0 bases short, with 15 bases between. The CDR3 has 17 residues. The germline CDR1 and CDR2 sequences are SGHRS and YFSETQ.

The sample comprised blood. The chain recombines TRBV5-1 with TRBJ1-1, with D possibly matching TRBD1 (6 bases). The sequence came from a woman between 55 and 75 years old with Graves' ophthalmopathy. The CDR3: CASSLDEGGVMNTEAFF. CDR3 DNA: TGCGCCAGCAGCTTGGATGAGGGGGGGGTGATGAACACTGAAGCTTTCTTT.